These 10 T cell receptor beta chains were all obtained from the same sample, sequenced in a study of blood T cell repertoires in COVID-19. The table came from immunoSEQ multiplex PCR; TCRdb's copy has only in-frame clones and leaves some out. The sample contains some 290,000 clones, less than 85% of which appear only once. Sequencing was performed on peripheral blood. The receptors were sampled from a man between 60 and 75 years old who had recovered from COVID-19.

The chain employs TRBV15 and TRBJ1-6; TRBD1 matches at 7 bases. CDR1 LNHNV and CDR2 YYDKDF come from the germline V gene (reference sequence). V lost 2 bases to trimming and J lost 9 bases; unmatched junction nucleotides: 7. This CDR3 comprises 15 residues. The CDR3 reads CATSRNRDSSSPLHF. The CDR3 nucleotides read TGTGCCACCAGCAGAAACCGGGACAGTTCTTCACCCCTCCACTTT.

The rearrangement links TRBV5-8 to TRBJ2-7; D gene uncertain. Trimming stripped 1 base from V and 8 bases from J, with 10 bases between. The V gene's germline CDR1 is SGHTS and CDR2 YDEGEE. The CDR3 sequence is 12 residues long. The CDR3 reads CASSLYQFQQYF. CDR3 DNA sequence: TGTGCCAGCAGCTTGTACCAGTTCCAGCAGTACTTC.

The V gene is TRBV10-3, the J gene TRBJ2-1, with 14 positions matching TRBD2. The CDR3 is made up of 14 amino acids. The germline V gene has CDR1 ENHRY and CDR2 SYGVKD. V was clipped by 10 bases and J by 9 bases; unmatched bases: 8. CDR3 sequence: CATQGLAGEGEQFF. DNA for the CDR3: TGTGCCACCCAGGGACTAGCGGGAGAGGGTGAGCAGTTCTTC.

The V call is TRBV5-1, the J call TRBJ1-3; D remains unclear. Germline loops: CDR1 SGHRS, CDR2 YFSETQ. The V end lost 0 bases, the J end lost 0 bases, and 4 bases lay between the germline ends. The CDR3 has 14 amino acids. The CDR3, as DNA: TGCGCCAGCAGCTTGGACAGCTCTGGAAACACCATATATTTT. Encoded protein: CASSLDSSGNTIYF.

The CDR3 DNA follows: TGTGCCAGCAGCTTAGAAGGGGCTGTAAATGAGCAGTTCTTC. Amino acids: CASSLEGAVNEQFF. This chain uses TRBV11-2 with TRBJ2-1; possible D gene TRBD1, 5 bases. Trimming took 0 bases from V and 7 from J, leaving 10 bases between them. Germline-derived CDR1 and CDR2 are SGHAT and FQNNGV. The CDR3 consists of 14 residues.

The J gene is TRBJ2-3, the V gene TRBV5-6; possibly TRBD2 for D (6 bases). The CDR3 consists of 15 residues. The V gene's germline CDR1 is SGHDT and CDR2 YYEEEE. Trimming removed 1 base at V and 0 bases at J, with 9 bases between. The CDR3 DNA reads as TGTGCCAGCAGCTTGATGCGGGGAAGCACAGATACGCAGTATTTT. Translated: CASSLMRGSTDTQYF.

The genes are TRBV5-4 and TRBJ2-2; a possible D gene is TRBD2 (7 bases). The CDR3 is made up of 17 amino acids. In germline, CDR1 is SGHNT, CDR2 YYREEE (reference sequence). V shed 2 bases and J shed 7 bases, with 21 bases lying between them. CDR3 in DNA: TGTGCCAGCAGCTTTCACCCCGACAGGCGCGGGGGCGGGGAGCTGTTTTTT. Amino acids: CASSFHPDRRGGGELFF.

CDR3 protein: CASSSNRGRADEQYF. CDR3 nucleotide sequence: TGCGCCAGCAGCTCCAACAGGGGAAGGGCCGACGAGCAGTACTTC. The chain combines TRBV5-1 with TRBJ2-7; 7 bases are shared with TRBD1. Germline CDR1 SGHRS, CDR2 YFSETQ. CDR3 length: 15 residues. The V gene end was trimmed by 3 bases and the J gene end by 5 bases; junction bases not matched to a gene: 11.

The chain carries TRBV2 and TRBJ2-1; 15 bases map to TRBD2. Trimming cost V 10 bases and J 4 bases; bases outside gene matches: 8. CDR1 and CDR2 from the germline V gene are SNHLY and FYNNEI. The CDR3 sequence is 16 residues long. DNA for the CDR3: TGTGCCACCATACGGACTAGCGGGGGGGGGTACAATGAGCAGTTCTTC. Translation gives CATIRTSGGGYNEQFF.

The chain carries TRBV7-3 and TRBJ1-1; 7 nucleotides match TRBD1. CDR1 SGHTA and CDR2 FQGTGA come from the germline V gene. J was trimmed by 0 bases and V by 5 bases; bases with no gene match: 6. The CDR3 is made up of 15 amino acids. The CDR3 region is CASSKTGQLNTEAFF. The CDR3 DNA follows: TGTGCCAGCAGCAAAACGGGACAGTTGAACACTGAAGCTTTCTTT.